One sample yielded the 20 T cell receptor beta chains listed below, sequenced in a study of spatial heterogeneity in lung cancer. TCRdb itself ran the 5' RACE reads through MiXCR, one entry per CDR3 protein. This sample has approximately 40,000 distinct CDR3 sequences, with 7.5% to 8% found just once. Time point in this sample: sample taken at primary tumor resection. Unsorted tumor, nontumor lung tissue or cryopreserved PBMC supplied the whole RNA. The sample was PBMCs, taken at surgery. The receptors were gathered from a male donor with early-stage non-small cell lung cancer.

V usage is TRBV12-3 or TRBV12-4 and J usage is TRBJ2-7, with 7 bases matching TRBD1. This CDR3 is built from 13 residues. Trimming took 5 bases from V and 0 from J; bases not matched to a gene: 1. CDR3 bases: TGTGCCAGCAGTGCAGGGGGCTCCTACGAGCAGTACGTC. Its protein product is CASSAGGSYEQYV.

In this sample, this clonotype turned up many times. CDR3 nucleotide sequence: TGCAGCGGTTGGACAGGGGGTCGGTCCTACAATGAGCAGTTCTTC. Translating gives CSGWTGGRSYNEQFF. The chain uses TRBV29-1 and TRBJ2-1; 10 nucleotides agree with TRBD1. This CDR3 region has 15 residues. The ends lost 7 bases at V and 1 base at J; junction bases unmatched: 7. In germline, CDR1 is SQVTM, CDR2 ANQGSEA.

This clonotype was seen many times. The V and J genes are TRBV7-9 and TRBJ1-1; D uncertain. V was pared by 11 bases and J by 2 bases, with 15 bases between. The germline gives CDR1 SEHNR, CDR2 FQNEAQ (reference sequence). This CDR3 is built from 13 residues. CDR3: CAGIGRLNTEAFF. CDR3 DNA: TGTGCCGGGATAGGGAGGCTAAACACTGAAGCTTTCTTT.

The CDR3 region is CASGAGSNEQFF. The CDR3 DNA is TGTGCCAGCGGAGCGGGAAGCAATGAGCAGTTCTTC. The chain carries TRBV7-9 and TRBJ2-1; TRBD2 aligns across 7 bases. V was pared by 8 bases and J by 6 bases, with 4 bases of the junction left unmatched. The CDR3 totals 12 residues. Germline V gene lookup returns CDR1 SEHNR and CDR2 FQNEAQ (reference sequence).

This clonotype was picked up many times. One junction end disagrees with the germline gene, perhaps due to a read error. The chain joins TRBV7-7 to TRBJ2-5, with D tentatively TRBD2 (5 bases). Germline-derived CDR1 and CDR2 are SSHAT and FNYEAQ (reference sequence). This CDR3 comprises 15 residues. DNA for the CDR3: TGTGCTAGCAGCTTAGAGGGCTCCAGAAGAGAGACCCAGTACTTC. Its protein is CASSLEGSRRETQYF.

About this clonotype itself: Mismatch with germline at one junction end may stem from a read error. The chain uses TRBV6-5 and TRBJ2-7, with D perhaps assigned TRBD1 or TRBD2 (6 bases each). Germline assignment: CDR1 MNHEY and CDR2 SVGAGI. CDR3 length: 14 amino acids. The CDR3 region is CTSTIGGTTYEQYF. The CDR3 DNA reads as TGTACCAGCACCATTGGCGGGACAACCTACGAGCAGTACTTC.

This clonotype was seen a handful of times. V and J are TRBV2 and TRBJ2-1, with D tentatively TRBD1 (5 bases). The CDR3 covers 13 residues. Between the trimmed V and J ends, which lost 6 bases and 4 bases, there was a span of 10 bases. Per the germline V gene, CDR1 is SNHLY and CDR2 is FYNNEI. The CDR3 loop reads CASSPDNYNEQFF. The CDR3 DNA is TGTGCCAGCAGCCCGGACAATTACAATGAGCAGTTCTTC.

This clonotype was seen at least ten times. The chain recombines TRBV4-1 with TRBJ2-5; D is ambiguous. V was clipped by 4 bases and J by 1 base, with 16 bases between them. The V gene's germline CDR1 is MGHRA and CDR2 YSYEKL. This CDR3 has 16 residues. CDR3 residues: CASSPVARRFQETQYF. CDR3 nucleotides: TGCGCCAGCAGCCCAGTCGCACGGCGCTTCCAAGAGACCCAGTACTTC.

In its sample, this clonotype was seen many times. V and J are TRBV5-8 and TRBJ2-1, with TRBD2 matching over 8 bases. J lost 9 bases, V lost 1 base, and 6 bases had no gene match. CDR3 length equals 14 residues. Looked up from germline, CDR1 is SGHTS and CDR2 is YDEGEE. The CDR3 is CASSLPGGAGEQFF. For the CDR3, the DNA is TGTGCCAGCAGCTTGCCCGGGGGGGCTGGTGAGCAGTTCTTC.

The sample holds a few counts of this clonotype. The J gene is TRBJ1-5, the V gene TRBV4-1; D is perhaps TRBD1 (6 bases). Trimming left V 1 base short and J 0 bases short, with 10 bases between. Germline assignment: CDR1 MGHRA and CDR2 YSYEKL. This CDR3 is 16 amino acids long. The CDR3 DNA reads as TGCGCCAGCAGCCAAGGCGGGGGCTATAGCAATCAGCCCCAGCATTTT. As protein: CASSQGGGYSNQPQHF.

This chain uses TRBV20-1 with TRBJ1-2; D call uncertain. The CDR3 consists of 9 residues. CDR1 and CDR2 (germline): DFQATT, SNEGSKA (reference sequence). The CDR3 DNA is TGCAGCGCGAGCCCCCGCTACACCTTC. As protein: CSASPRYTF.

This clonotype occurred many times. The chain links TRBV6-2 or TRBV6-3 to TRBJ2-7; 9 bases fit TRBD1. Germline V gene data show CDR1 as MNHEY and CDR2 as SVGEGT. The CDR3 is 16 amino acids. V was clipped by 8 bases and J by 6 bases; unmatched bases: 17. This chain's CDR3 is CASLYDMGDRVFEQYF. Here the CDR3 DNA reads TGTGCCAGCCTCTACGACATGGGGGACAGGGTCTTCGAGCAGTACTTC.

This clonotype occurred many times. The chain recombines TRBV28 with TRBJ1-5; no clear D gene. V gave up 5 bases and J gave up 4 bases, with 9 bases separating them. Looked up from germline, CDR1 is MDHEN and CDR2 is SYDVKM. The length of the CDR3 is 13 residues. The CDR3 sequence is CASSPQTNQPQHF. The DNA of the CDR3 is TGTGCCAGCAGTCCCCAAACAAATCAGCCCCAGCATTTT.

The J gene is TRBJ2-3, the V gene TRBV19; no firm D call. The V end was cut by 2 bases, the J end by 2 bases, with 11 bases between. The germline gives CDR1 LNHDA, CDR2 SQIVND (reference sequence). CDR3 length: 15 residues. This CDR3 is CASSITLGHTDTQYF. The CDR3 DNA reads TGTGCCAGTAGTATAACGCTCGGGCACACAGATACGCAGTATTTT.

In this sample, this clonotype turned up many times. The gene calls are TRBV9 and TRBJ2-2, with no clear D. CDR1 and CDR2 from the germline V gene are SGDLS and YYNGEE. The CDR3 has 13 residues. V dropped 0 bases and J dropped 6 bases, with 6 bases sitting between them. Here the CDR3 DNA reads TGTGCCAGCAGCGTAGAGGCATCCGGGGAGCTGTTTTTT. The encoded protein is CASSVEASGELFF.

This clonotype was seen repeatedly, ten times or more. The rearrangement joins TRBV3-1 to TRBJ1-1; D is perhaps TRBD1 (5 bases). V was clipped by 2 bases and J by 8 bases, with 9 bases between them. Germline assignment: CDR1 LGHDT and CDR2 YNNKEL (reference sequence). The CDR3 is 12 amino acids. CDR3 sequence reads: CASSQRDLEAFF. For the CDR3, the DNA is TGTGCCAGCAGCCAAAGGGACTTAGAAGCTTTCTTT.

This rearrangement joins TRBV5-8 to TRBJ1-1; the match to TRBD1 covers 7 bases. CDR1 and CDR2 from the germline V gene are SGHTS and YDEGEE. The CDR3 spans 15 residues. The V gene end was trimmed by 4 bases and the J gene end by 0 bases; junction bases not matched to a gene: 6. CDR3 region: CASSKRDSLNTEAFF. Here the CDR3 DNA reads TGTGCCAGCAGCAAAAGGGACAGCCTGAACACTGAAGCTTTCTTT.

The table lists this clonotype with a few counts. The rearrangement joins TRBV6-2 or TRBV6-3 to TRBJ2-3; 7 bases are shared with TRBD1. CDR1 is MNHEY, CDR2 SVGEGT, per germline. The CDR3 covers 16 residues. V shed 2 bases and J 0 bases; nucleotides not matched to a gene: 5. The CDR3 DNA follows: TGTGCCAGCAGTTACGAGGGACAGCCGAGCACAGATACGCAGTATTTT. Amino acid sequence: CASSYEGQPSTDTQYF.

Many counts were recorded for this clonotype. The CDR3 DNA sequence: TGTGCCAGCCGAACCCGACTAATGACGGCTGCGAACACCGGGGAGCTGTTTTTT. Translating gives CASRTRLMTAANTGELFF. The V and J genes are TRBV3-2 and TRBJ2-2; TRBD2, the table's D call, was not compared with the DNA. TRBV3-2 is shown as a pseudogene. This CDR3 region has 18 residues.

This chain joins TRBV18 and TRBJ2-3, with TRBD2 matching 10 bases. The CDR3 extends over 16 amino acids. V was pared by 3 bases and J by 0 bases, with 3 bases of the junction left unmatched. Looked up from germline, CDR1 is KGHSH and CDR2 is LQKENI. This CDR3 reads CASSPPGLASTDTQYF. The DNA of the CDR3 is TGTGCCAGCTCACCCCCGGGACTAGCGAGCACAGATACGCAGTATTTT.